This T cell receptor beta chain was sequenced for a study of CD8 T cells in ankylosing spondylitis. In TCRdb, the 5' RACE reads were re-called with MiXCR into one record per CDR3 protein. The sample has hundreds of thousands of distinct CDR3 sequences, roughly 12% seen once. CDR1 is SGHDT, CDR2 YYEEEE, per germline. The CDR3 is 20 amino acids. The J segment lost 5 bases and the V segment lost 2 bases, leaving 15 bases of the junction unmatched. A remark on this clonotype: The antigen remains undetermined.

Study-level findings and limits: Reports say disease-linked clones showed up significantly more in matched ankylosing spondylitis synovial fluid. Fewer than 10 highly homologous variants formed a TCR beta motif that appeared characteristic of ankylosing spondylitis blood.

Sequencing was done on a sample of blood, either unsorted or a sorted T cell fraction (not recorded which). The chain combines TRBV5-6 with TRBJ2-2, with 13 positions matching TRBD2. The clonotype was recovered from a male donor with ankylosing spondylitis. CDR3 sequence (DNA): TGTGCCAGCAGCTTACCGGGACTAGCGGGAATAGGAGGAGATACCGGGGAGCTGTTTTTT. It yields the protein CASSLPGLAGIGGDTGELFF.